This T cell receptor (beta chain) was observed in a study of T cells in Graves' hyperthyroidism and ophthalmopathy. Trimming removed 3 bases at V and 3 bases at J, with 11 bases between. CDR3 length equals 14 residues. Germline assignment: CDR1 MNHEY and CDR2 SVGAGI. TCR beta CDR3 regions were amplified from RNA transcripts. First-round RT-PCR targeting the TCR CDR3 was performed with the HTBI primer set. TCRdb reprocessed the multiplex PCR reads with MiXCR, giving one entry per CDR3 protein. This sample carries over 250,000 distinct CDR3 sequences, about 25% of them seen once, and the ten largest clones take roughly a quarter. In this sample, this clonotype turned up many times.

The V and J genes are TRBV6-5 and TRBJ1-1, with a possible D match to TRBD1 (6 bases). The source material was blood. The source of this sequence is a man aged 40-55 years with Graves' hyperthyroidism that later progressed to Graves' ophthalmopathy. The CDR3 loop reads CASSYGQGYTEAFF. In DNA, the CDR3 is TGTGCCAGCAGTTATGGCCAGGGGTACACTGAAGCTTTCTTT.